The next 16 T cell receptor beta chains were all read from a single sample in a study of OX40 agonist ivuxolimab in advanced cancers. The repertoire was sequenced with immunoSEQ multiplex PCR; TCRdb's copy has only in-frame clones and lacks some. The sample records about 20,000 clones, about 93% being singletons. This sample comprised CD4+ or CD8+ T cells sorted from blood, obtained in a trial of the OX40 agonist ivuxolimab. All receptors derive from an adult with an advanced solid tumor such as melanoma, head and neck, liver or kidney cancer.

The V and J genes are TRBV29-1 and TRBJ2-7, with D uncertain. The CDR3 loop spans 13 amino acids. Between the trimmed V and J ends, which lost 2 bases and 1 base, there was a span of 9 bases. Germline CDR1 SQVTM, CDR2 ANQGSEA. Here the CDR3 DNA reads TGCAGCGTTGAATTTGAAGGGTCCTACGAGCAGTACTTC. Its protein product is CSVEFEGSYEQYF.

CDR3 bases: TGTGCCAGCAGTTATGGGACAGTCCTCGATCGTGTCACCTTC. Amino acids: CASSYGTVLDRVTF. V gene TRBV27 combines with J gene TRBJ1-2; 7 bases match TRBD1. The CDR3 sequence is 14 residues long. V lost 4 bases to trimming and J lost 13 bases; unmatched junction nucleotides: 15. Germline CDR1 is MNHEY and CDR2 is SMNVEV (reference sequence).

CDR3 amino acids: CASSMSIAGAYFSADTQYF. The CDR3 DNA sequence: TGTGCCAGCAGCATGTCGATAGCGGGGGCCTATTTTAGCGCAGATACGCAGTATTTT. The chain is built from TRBV5-6 and TRBJ2-3; TRBD2 matches 9 bases. CDR3 length: 19 amino acids. The J segment lost 4 bases and the V segment lost 4 bases, leaving 19 bases of the junction unmatched. Germline values: CDR1 SGHDT, CDR2 YYEEEE.

This chain links TRBV5-1 with TRBJ2-3; 7 positions agree with TRBD2. The CDR3 totals 14 residues. J was trimmed by 0 bases and V by 3 bases; bases with no gene match: 1. Germline values: CDR1 SGHRS, CDR2 YFSETQ. The CDR3 loop is CASSYGGSTDTQYF. CDR3 in DNA: TGCGCCAGCAGCTACGGGGGGAGCACAGATACGCAGTATTTT.

The chain has TRBV4-1 and TRBJ1-2; TRBD1 matches 7 bases. V gave up 2 bases and J gave up 4 bases; unmatched junction bases: 4. The germline gives CDR1 MGHRA, CDR2 YSYEKL. CDR3 length equals 14 residues. The CDR3 loop reads CASSQPGQVYGYTF. For the CDR3, the DNA is TGCGCCAGCAGCCAACCAGGACAGGTCTATGGCTACACCTTC.

The CDR3 here is CASSQEGVSSYEQYF. CDR3 nucleotide sequence: TGCGCCAGCAGCCAAGAAGGGGTGAGCTCCTACGAGCAGTACTTC. V is TRBV4-1 and J is TRBJ2-7; weak D call: TRBD1 (5 bases). The CDR3 loop spans 15 amino acids. The germline V gene encodes CDR1 MGHRA and CDR2 YSYEKL. V lost 0 bases and J lost 0, with 9 bases in between.

The chain is built from TRBV5-1 and TRBJ2-7; the D is unclear. V shed 5 bases and J shed 5 bases, with 20 bases lying between them. Germline CDR1 and CDR2: SGHRS and YFSETQ. The CDR3 is 15 residues long. As DNA, the CDR3 is TGCGCCAGCAGTCCTGGGGTAGGGCGTCAGAACGAGCAGTACTTC. It translates to CASSPGVGRQNEQYF.

V and J are TRBV7-9 and TRBJ2-2, with a possible D match to TRBD2 (5 bases). This CDR3 is built from 16 residues. In germline, CDR1 is SEHNR, CDR2 FQNEAQ (reference sequence). The V gene lost 2 bases and the J gene lost 0 bases, with 10 bases spanning the gap. The CDR3 loop is CASSLIEGANTGELFF. For the CDR3, the DNA is TGTGCCAGCAGCTTAATCGAGGGCGCGAACACCGGGGAGCTGTTTTTT.

This clone was picked up one time. This rearrangement joins TRBV11-2 to TRBJ2-3; TRBD1 matches 9 bases. V shed 3 bases and J 4 bases; nucleotides not matched to a gene: 5. CDR1 and CDR2 (germline): SGHAT, FQNNGV. The CDR3 is made up of 15 amino acids. The CDR3 DNA reads TGTGCCAGCAGCTTTACAGGGGGCTGGTCAGATACGCAGTATTTT. It specifies CASSFTGGWSDTQYF.

The count of this clone is one. The V gene is TRBV10-3, the J gene TRBJ2-2, with TRBD2 matching over 10 bases. Germline CDR1 ENHRY, CDR2 SYGVKD. The J segment lost 6 bases and the V segment lost 3 bases, leaving 4 bases of the junction unmatched. The CDR3 contains 15 residues. This CDR3 reads CAISEAGGWPGELFF. Written as DNA, the CDR3 is TGTGCCATCAGTGAAGCGGGGGGGTGGCCCGGGGAGCTGTTTTTT.

The chain's CDR3 is CASSPNFHEQYF. CDR3 DNA: TGTGCCAGCAGCCCCAATTTCCACGAGCAGTACTTC. The V and J genes are TRBV7-9 and TRBJ2-7; D uncertain. The CDR3 extends over 12 amino acids. The germline gives CDR1 SEHNR, CDR2 FQNEAQ (reference sequence). V shed 5 bases and J shed 5 bases, with 10 bases lying between them. Based on the CDR3 plus reference TRBV7-9 and TRBJ2-7, the full variable domain is DTGVSQNPRHKITKRGQNVTFRCDPISEHNRLYWYRQTLGQGPEFLTYFQNEAQLEKSRLLSDRFSAERPKGSFSTLEIQRTEQGDSAMYLCASSPNFHEQYFGPGTRLTVT.

The rearrangement uses TRBV7-9 and TRBJ2-3; tentatively, D is TRBD2 (5 bases). CDR1 is SEHNR, CDR2 FQNEAQ, per germline (reference sequence). This CDR3 has 13 residues. Trimming removed 5 bases at V and 4 bases at J, with 10 bases between. The CDR3 bases are TGTGCCAGCAGCGATCAGCGGCCAGATACGCAGTATTTT. Translation gives CASSDQRPDTQYF.

The CDR3 DNA reads as TGTGCCAGCAGCTTGGGGTACGAGCAGTACTTC. It translates to CASSLGYEQYF. This sequence joins TRBV5-6 and TRBJ2-7; D ambiguous. The germline gives CDR1 SGHDT, CDR2 YYEEEE. The germline V and J ends were trimmed by 0 bases and 4 bases, with 2 bases remaining between them. The CDR3 loop spans 11 amino acids.

CDR3 loop: CASSLVGGTNEKLFF. The CDR3 DNA sequence: TGTGCCAGCAGCTTAGTGGGGGGCACTAATGAAAAACTGTTTTTT. The genes are TRBV7-9 and TRBJ1-4; TRBD1 might be the D (6 bases). Germline V gives CDR1 SEHNR, CDR2 FQNEAQ (reference sequence). The CDR3 runs 15 residues. The ends were cut back, 1 base at V and 2 bases at J, with 8 bases in the middle.

The count of this clone is one. The chain has TRBV2 and TRBJ2-2, with unresolved D. The V gene's germline CDR1 is SNHLY and CDR2 FYNNEI. The CDR3 runs to 12 residues. The V gene lost 9 bases and the J gene lost 3 bases, with 8 bases spanning the gap. CDR3 protein: CASQRDTGELFF. The CDR3 DNA sequence: TGTGCCAGTCAAAGGGACACCGGGGAGCTGTTTTTT.

The CDR3, as DNA: TGTGCCAGCAGCACCCGACAGGGAAACATTAACTCTGGGGCCAACGTCCTGACTTTC. As protein: CASSTRQGNINSGANVLTF. V and J are TRBV7-8 and TRBJ2-6; the match to TRBD1 covers 7 bases. Germline CDR1 and CDR2: SGHVS and FQNEAQ. Trimming at V came to 5 bases and at J to 0 bases, leaving 13 bases not matched to a gene. The CDR3 is made up of 19 amino acids. Variable domain in full (rest from reference TRBV7-8 and TRBJ2-6): GAGVSQSPRYKVAKRGQDVALRCDPISGHVSLFWYQQALGQGPEFLTYFQNEAQLDKSGLPSDRFFAERPEGSVSTLKIQRTQQEDSAVYLCASSTRQGNINSGANVLTFGAGSRLTVL.